Below are 6 T cell receptor beta chains sequenced from a single sample in a study of T cell changes during pregnancy in multiple sclerosis. Clones were sequenced by immunoSEQ multiplex PCR, and TCRdb holds only the in-frame ones, with some missing. The sample includes about 130,000 clones, 90% to 98% seen only once; the top ten take about 0.42%. The specimen comprised peripheral blood, sampled after pregnancy. The receptor set was obtained from a female donor with multiple sclerosis, enrolled in a pregnancy study.

The J gene is TRBJ2-1, the V gene TRBV18, with 11 bases aligning to TRBD2. Germline V lookup: CDR1 KGHSH, CDR2 LQKENI. The CDR3 is 17 residues long. V lost 1 base to trimming and J lost 4 bases; unmatched junction nucleotides: 6. CDR3 sequence (DNA): TGTGCCAGCTCACCACTGTCTAGCGGGAGGCATTACAATGAGCAGTTCTTC. Translating it yields CASSPLSSGRHYNEQFF.

The V call is TRBV7-8, the J call TRBJ2-7, with a weak D call TRBD1 (6 bases). V lost 1 base to trimming and J lost 3 bases, with 16 bases between them. Germline V CDR1 and CDR2: SGHVS, FQNEAQ. The CDR3 is 16 amino acids. The CDR3 bases are TGTGCCAGCAGCTTAGTGGCGACAGGACTTTTCTACGAGCAGTACTTC. It is translated as CASSLVATGLFYEQYF.

The gene calls are TRBV6-6 and TRBJ1-2; D gene ambiguous. The CDR3 sequence is 13 residues long. V dropped 5 bases and J dropped 9 bases, with 16 bases sitting between them. CDR1 is MNHNY and CDR2 is SVGAGI in the germline V gene (reference sequence). The CDR3 is CASSPALRNSYTF. The DNA for the CDR3 is TGTGCCAGCAGTCCCGCCCTCAGAAACAGCTACACCTTC.

The chain recombines TRBV5-1 with TRBJ2-5, with D possibly being TRBD1 (6 bases). The CDR3 covers 18 residues. Trimming took off 1 base at V and 5 bases at J, with 24 bases between the two ends. Germline V gene data show CDR1 as SGHRS and CDR2 as YFSETQ. CDR3 residues: CASSLKRYRDPVRETQYF. The CDR3 coding sequence is TGCGCCAGCAGCTTGAAGAGGTACAGGGACCCCGTCCGGGAGACCCAGTACTTC. The full variable domain, its missing parts supplied by reference TRBV5-1 and TRBJ2-5, is KAGVTQTPRYLIKTRGQQVTLSCSPISGHRSVSWYQQTPGQGLQFLFEYFSETQRNKGNFPGRFSGRQFSNSRSEMNVSTLELGDSALYLCASSLKRYRDPVRETQYFGPGTRLLVL.

The V call is TRBV29-1, the J call TRBJ1-1; D remains ambiguous. Germline V gene lookup returns CDR1 SQVTM and CDR2 ANQGSEA. The length of the CDR3 is 13 residues. Trimming stripped 3 bases from V and 0 bases from J, with 8 bases between. CDR3 in amino acids: CSVEEPLNTEAFF. CDR3 nucleotides: TGCAGCGTTGAGGAGCCCTTGAACACTGAAGCTTTCTTT.

The chain joins TRBV27 to TRBJ1-3, with a tentative D call TRBD1 (5 bases). The CDR3 loop spans 14 amino acids. V lost 5 bases to trimming and J lost 2 bases, with 10 bases between them. Germline V lookup: CDR1 MNHEY, CDR2 SMNVEV (reference sequence). The CDR3 DNA sequence: TGTGCCAGCAGTCCGACAGTGCCTGGAAACACCATATATTTT. It specifies CASSPTVPGNTIYF.